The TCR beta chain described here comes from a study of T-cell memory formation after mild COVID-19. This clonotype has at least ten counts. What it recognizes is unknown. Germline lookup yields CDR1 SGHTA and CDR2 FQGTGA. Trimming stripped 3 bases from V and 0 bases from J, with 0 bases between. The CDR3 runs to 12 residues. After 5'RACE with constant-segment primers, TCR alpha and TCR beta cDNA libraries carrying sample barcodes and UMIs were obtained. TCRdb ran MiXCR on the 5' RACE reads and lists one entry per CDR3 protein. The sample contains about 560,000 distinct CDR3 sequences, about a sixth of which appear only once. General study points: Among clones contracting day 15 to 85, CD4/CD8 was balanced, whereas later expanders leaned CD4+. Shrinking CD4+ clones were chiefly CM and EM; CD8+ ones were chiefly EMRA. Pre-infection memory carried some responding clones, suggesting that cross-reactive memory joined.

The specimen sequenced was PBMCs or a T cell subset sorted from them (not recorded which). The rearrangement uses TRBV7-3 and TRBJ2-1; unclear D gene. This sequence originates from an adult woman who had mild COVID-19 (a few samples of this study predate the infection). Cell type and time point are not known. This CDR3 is CASSFSYNEQFF. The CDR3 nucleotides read TGTGCCAGCAGCTTCTCCTACAATGAGCAGTTCTTC.